The rows below give T cell receptor beta chains drawn from one sample of a study of post-analysis software for immune sequencing data. MiXCR was run by TCRdb on the PCR reads, yielding one entry per CDR3 protein. The sample lists about 170,000 distinct CDR3 sequences; 30% were seen once. The source material was blood. Receptor source: a girl aged 10 to 17 with multiple sclerosis. The CDR3 runs from the conserved cysteine through the conserved F or W. Each record gives: clone size, D gene, V gene, J gene, CDR3 DNA, CDR3 protein. A D gene is named only where the DNA matches it firmly. Only part of the rows carry a size: once, few, many, or a class if the clone is expanded.

.	.	TRBV20-1	TRBJ2-3	TGCATTGCTAGTGTAATGATCGTCTCCAAAGATACACAGTATTTT	CIASVMIVSKDTQYF
.	.	TRBV29-1	TRBJ2-4	TGCAGCGTCCGATACGGCAAAAGCATTCAGTACTTC	CSVRYGKSIQYF
few	.	TRBV29-1	TRBJ2-5	TGCAGCGTTGTCAGGACAATGACGGAGACCCAGTACTTC	CSVVRTMTETQYF
.	.	TRBV2	TRBJ2-7	TGTGCCAGCTTGGGGGGCCCCTACGAGCAGTACTTC	CASLGGPYEQYF
.	TRBD1	TRBV5-6	TRBJ1-1	TGTGCCAGCAGCGGGGACAGGGGAATGAACACTGAAGCTTTCTTT	CASSGDRGMNTEAFF
.	.	TRBV20-1	TRBJ1-4	TGCAGTGCCCTGTCGTGGGGGGCTAATGAAAAACTGTTTTTT	CSALSWGANEKLFF
many	.	TRBV7-3	TRBJ2-1	TGTGCCAGCAGCTTAAAGGGAAGCAATGAGCAGTTCTTC	CASSLKGSNEQFF
few	TRBD2	TRBV11-2	TRBJ2-3	TGTGCCAGCAGCTCCCTCGCGGGAGTTGGCGATACGCAGTATTTT	CASSSLAGVGDTQYF
.	TRBD2	TRBV20-1	TRBJ2-1	TGCAGTGCTAGAGATCAAGAGCGGGGGGGGAATGAGCAGTTCTTC	CSARDQERGGNEQFF
.	.	TRBV4-1	TRBJ2-5	TGCGCCAGCAGCCAAGTACCCGGACAAAAAGAGACCCAGTACTTC	CASSQVPGQKETQYF
.	.	TRBV5-1	TRBJ2-1	TGCGCCAGCAGCTTAGACTATGAGCAGTTCTTC	CASSLDYEQFF
.	TRBD1	TRBV5-1	TRBJ1-1	TGCGCCAGCAGCTTGAACAGGGGAACTTTCTTT	CASSLNRGTFF
.	.	TRBV6-2/TRBV6-3	TRBJ1-1	TGTGCCAGCAGACCCCCTGGGTTGAACACTGAAGCTTTCTTT	CASRPPGLNTEAFF
few	TRBD2	TRBV3-1	TRBJ2-5	TGTGCCGGCCTAGCGGATGATAGGGAGACCCAGTACTTC	CAGLADDRETQYF
.	.	TRBV4-1	TRBJ2-1	TGCGCCAGCAGCCAAGCTCCGGGACTCACTCCTGGGGATGAGCAGTTCTTC	CASSQAPGLTPGDEQFF
.	.	TRBV5-1	TRBJ2-3	TGCGCCAGCAGCTGGCGGCTAAGAGGAGATACGCAGTATTTT	CASSWRLRGDTQYF
.	.	TRBV29-1	TRBJ1-4	TGCAGCGTGGCAGGGGCTAATGAAAAACTGTTTTTT	CSVAGANEKLFF
many	TRBD1	TRBV9	TRBJ2-7	TGTGCCAGCAGTTCCGGGACAGGGGGCTACGAGCAGTACTTC	CASSSGTGGYEQYF
many	.	TRBV9	TRBJ2-1	TGTGCCAGCAGCGGCATGGACTCGCGGGGTGGTGAGCAGTTCTTC	CASSGMDSRGGEQFF
many	TRBD2	TRBV20-1	TRBJ2-7	TGCAGTGCTAAATCTTCAGCGGGAACCTACTACGAGCAGTACTTC	CSAKSSAGTYYEQYF
.	TRBD1	TRBV6-6	TRBJ2-7	TGTGCCAGCAGTTCACCGGGACAGGGGGCCAACGAGCAGTACTTC	CASSSPGQGANEQYF
once	.	TRBV9	TRBJ2-6	TGTGCCAACAGCCTCGAAGCGGCAGAGGCCGTCCTGACTTTC	CANSLEAAEAVLTF
.	.	TRBV6-1	TRBJ2-5	TGTGCCAGCAATGGCTATGAGCAGTACTTC	CASNGYEQYF
few	TRBD2	TRBV5-1	TRBJ2-5	TGCGCCAGCAGCCTATACGGACTAGCGGGGGGGCTTCAAGAGACCCAGTACTTC	CASSLYGLAGGLQETQYF
many	.	TRBV15	TRBJ1-2	TGTGCCACCAGCAGAGATCTAACGGATATGGTAGGCTACACCTTC	CATSRDLTDMVGYTF
few	.	TRBV28	TRBJ1-6	TGTGCCAGCAGTTTAGGGGATTCACCCCTCCACTTT	CASSLGDSPLHF
.	TRBD1	TRBV7-2	TRBJ1-5	TGTGCCAGCAGCTTAGACAGGGGGCGAAATCAGCCCCAGCATTTT	CASSLDRGRNQPQHF
many	.	TRBV15	TRBJ2-7	TGTGCCACCAGCAGAATCCCTCGGGTCGGGAACTCCTACGAGCAGTACTTC	CATSRIPRVGNSYEQYF
few	.	TRBV4-1	TRBJ1-1	TGCGCCAGCAGCCAAAGAGAGGGGAACACTGAAGCTTTCTTT	CASSQREGNTEAFF